This TCR beta chain was sequenced in a study of blood T cell repertoires in COVID-19. Study in general: The origin of the acute and convalescent COVID-19 samples was the United States, Italy and Spain. The analysed material was cDNA or gDNA that came from T cells, B-cell-depleted T cells, or PBMCs.

Trimming cost V 2 bases and J 5 bases; bases outside gene matches: 8. CDR1 is LNHNV and CDR2 is YYDKDF in the germline V gene (reference sequence). The CDR3 is 15 residues long. As originally analysed: For nucleated cells, counts were estimated from reference gene primer amplification. Measured with immunoSEQ multiplex PCR; TCRdb has only the in-frame clones, and not every one. The V and J calls and the clone size are those of that table, but D and trimming were determined from the DNA. This sample has about 46,000 clones, with roughly 88% found just once. The receptor comes from a man aged 45-65 years with acute or convalescent COVID-19. The chain employs TRBV15 and TRBJ1-2; 7 bases align to TRBD1. The specimen sequenced was peripheral blood. CDR3 protein: CATSRPDRQEYGYTF. In DNA form, the CDR3 reads TGTGCCACCAGCAGACCGGACAGGCAGGAATATGGCTACACCTTC. The full variable domain, completed using reference TRBV15 and TRBJ1-2, is DAMVIQNPRYQVTQFGKPVTLSCSQTLNHNVMYWYQQKSSQAPKLLFHYYDKDFNNEADTPDNFQSRRPNTSFCFLDIRSPGLGDTAMYLCATSRPDRQEYGYTFGSGTRLTVV.